These T cell receptor beta chains were read from a single sample in a study of blood T cells in healthy people across ages. TCRdb ran MiXCR on the 5' RACE reads and lists one entry per CDR3 protein. The sample consists of approximately 730,000 distinct CDR3 sequences, around 46% of them appearing once. The sample was blood. These receptors all come from an older woman in good health. Both conserved end residues are part of each CDR3. A D gene is named only where the DNA matches it firmly. Size is omitted from some rows. Given values are once, few, many or a class for expanded clones.

>TRBD2|TRBJ2-7|once|TRBV5-1
TGCGCCAGCATGCGGACTAGCGGTTCCTACGAGCAGTACTTC
CASMRTSGSYEQYF
>TRBD1|TRBJ2-3|-|TRBV15
TGTGCCACCAGCATCTGGACAGGGGTACCAGATACGCAGTATTTT
CATSIWTGVPDTQYF
>TRBD2|TRBJ2-7|few|TRBV18
TGTGCCAGCTCACCTGGACTAGCGGGAGTGTACAATGAGCAGTACTTC
CASSPGLAGVYNEQYF
>-|TRBJ2-7|few|TRBV7-9
TGTGCCAGCAGCTTCGCCAGCTCCTACAATGAGCAGTACTTC
CASSFASSYNEQYF
>TRBD1|TRBJ2-1|-|TRBV3-1
TGTGCCAGCAGCCAAGGGACAGGGACAGGGGCATACAATGAGCAGTTCTTC
CASSQGTGTGAYNEQFF
>-|TRBJ2-2|-|TRBV4-3
TGCGCCAGCAGCCGCCAGACCGGGGAGCTGTTTTTT
CASSRQTGELFF
>TRBD1|TRBJ1-2|once|TRBV3-1
TGTGCCAGCAGCCAGAGACAGGGAAGGGGTGGCTACACCTTC
CASSQRQGRGGYTF
>TRBD2|TRBJ2-1|-|TRBV15
TGTCAGGTGAGTGCCCTCGTGGTGAGCGGGAGGAGTAATGAGCAGTTCTTC
CQVSALVVSGRSNEQFF
>TRBD2|TRBJ2-3|-|TRBV5-1
TGCGCCAGCAGCTCAAGGCCGACTAGCGGGGGGGCAGGAGATACGCAGTATTTT
CASSSRPTSGGAGDTQYF
>TRBD1|TRBJ1-5|once|TRBV7-8
TGTGCCAGCAGCTCCCGGGGACAGGGAAGGCCTGATCAGCCCCAGCATTTT
CASSSRGQGRPDQPQHF
>-|TRBJ1-1|many|TRBV27
TGTGCCAGCAGCTTCCAGGGAGACACTGAAGCTTTCTTT
CASSFQGDTEAFF
>-|TRBJ2-7|few|TRBV15
TGTGCCACCAGCGCCCGACTCGGGGCCTACGAGCAGTACTTC
CATSARLGAYEQYF
>-|TRBJ2-5|-|TRBV5-1
TGCGCCAGCAGCGGCTGGACCCGCCAGGAGACCCAGTACTTC
CASSGWTRQETQYF
>-|TRBJ2-1|-|TRBV6-6
TGTGCCAGCAGTTACTCGAAAAGCAATGAGCAGTTCTTC
CASSYSKSNEQFF
>-|TRBJ2-7|once|TRBV6-2/TRBV6-3
TGTGCCAGCACCTCAACGACCTACGAGCGGTACTTC
CASTSTTYERYF
>TRBD1|TRBJ2-7|-|TRBV6-5
TGTGCCAGCAGTTACTCCGGGACAGGGCGCTACGAGCAGTACTTC
CASSYSGTGRYEQYF
>-|TRBJ2-7|-|TRBV6-2/TRBV6-3
TGTGCCAGCAGTTACTCGAGTCGGCGGGACGGCTACGAGCAGTACTTC
CASSYSSRRDGYEQYF
>-|TRBJ2-6|few|TRBV25-1
TGTGCCAGCAGTACGGGGCTCATCTCTGGGGCCAACGTCCTGACTTTC
CASSTGLISGANVLTF
>-|TRBJ1-2|once|TRBV20-1
TGCAGTGCTAGCCACAGGGAGCCTAGCTATGGCTACACCTTC
CSASHREPSYGYTF
>-|TRBJ2-5|-|TRBV2
TGTGCCAGCAGTGAAGAGTCTGTACAAGAGACCCAGTACTTC
CASSEESVQETQYF
>-|TRBJ2-7|-|TRBV7-2
TGTGCCAGCAGCTTTCGGAATTATGGAGGGATCCCCTACGAGCAGTACTTC
CASSFRNYGGIPYEQYF
>TRBD2|TRBJ2-3|-|TRBV2
TGTGCCAGCAGTGCTGACCTCTTGGGACTAGCGAGTCTGTATTTT
CASSADLLGLASLYF
>TRBD2|TRBJ2-1|few|TRBV29-1
TGCAGCGTTGGGCGTAGCGGGGGGGCCTCCTACAATGAGCAGTTCTTC
CSVGRSGGASYNEQFF
>TRBD1|TRBJ2-5|-|TRBV20-1
TGCAGTGCTAGGGACAGGGGCACGAGAGAGACCCGGTACTTC
CSARDRGTRETRYF
>TRBD2|TRBJ2-5|few|TRBV5-1
TGCGCCAGCAGCTTGGAGCTAGCGGGGGGGCTACTAGGAGAGACCCAGTACTTC
CASSLELAGGLLGETQYF
>TRBD1|TRBJ1-2|few|TRBV20-1
TGCAGTGCTAGTAGGACAGGGGCCTATGGCTACACCTTC
CSASRTGAYGYTF
>-|TRBJ2-1|few|TRBV19
TGTGCCAGTAATGAGGGCGGATACAATGAGCAGTTCTTC
CASNEGGYNEQFF
>TRBD2|TRBJ2-1|few|TRBV7-2
TGTGCCAGCAGCTTAATAGCGGGAGTGAATGAGCAGTTCTTC
CASSLIAGVNEQFF
>TRBD2|TRBJ2-1|once|TRBV6-2/TRBV6-3
TGTGCCAGCAGTTACCTCCTCCGGGGGGGATCTGAGCAGTTCTTC
CASSYLLRGGSEQFF
>TRBD2|TRBJ2-3|-|TRBV20-1
TGCAGTGCCCGAATTGGGAGCGGACTAGCGACCTATACGCAGTATTTT
CSARIGSGLATYTQYF
>TRBD1|TRBJ2-7|-|TRBV12-3/TRBV12-4
TGTGCCAGCAGTCAGGACAGGGGCACCTACAATGAGCAGTACTTC
CASSQDRGTYNEQYF
>-|TRBJ1-1|-|TRBV18
TGTGCCAGCTCACAGGGACTCCAGAACACTGAAGCTTTCTTT
CASSQGLQNTEAFF
>TRBD2|TRBJ2-3|few|TRBV4-2
TGTGCCAGCAGCTCCGAGGTCCTAGCGGGGGGCACAGATACGCAGTATTTT
CASSSEVLAGGTDTQYF
>TRBD2|TRBJ2-3|-|TRBV20-1
TGCAGTGCTAGTCAGGGACTAGTGTCAGATACGCAGTATTTT
CSASQGLVSDTQYF
>-|TRBJ2-7|-|TRBV13
TGTGCCAGCAGCTTAAGGCTATTGCGAGGTGTCGGTTCCTACGAGCAGTACTTC
CASSLRLLRGVGSYEQYF
>TRBD2|TRBJ2-2|-|TRBV5-1
TGCGCCAGCAGCTTGGCCGGGACTAGCGGGGACCCCGCGGGAACCGGGGAGCTGTTTTTT
CASSLAGTSGDPAGTGELFF
>-|TRBJ2-7|-|TRBV27
TGTGCCAGCAGTTTATCCGCACAGCTCTACGAGCAGTACTTC
CASSLSAQLYEQYF
>-|TRBJ2-7|-|TRBV27
TGTGCCAGCAGTCCAGAGGGGACTCCCTACGAGCAGTACTTC
CASSPEGTPYEQYF
>-|TRBJ2-2|-|TRBV29-1
TGCAGCGTCGAGGGATCGAACACCGGGGAGCTGTTTTTT
CSVEGSNTGELFF
>-|TRBJ2-7|few|TRBV7-2
TGTGCCAGCAGCTTAGCGTTGACAGGTGGCCCCTACGAGCAGTACTTC
CASSLALTGGPYEQYF
>-|TRBJ2-1|many|TRBV6-6
TGTGCCAGCAGTTACTCGAGCCCCCCTGGGATCTACAATGAGCAGTTCTTC
CASSYSSPPGIYNEQFF
>TRBD2|TRBJ2-1|few|TRBV18
TGTGCCAGCTCACCCCTGCCTAACCTCGGACTAGCAGGTGAGCAGTTCTTC
CASSPLPNLGLAGEQFF
>TRBD2|TRBJ2-1|few|TRBV12-3/TRBV12-4
TGTGCCAGTATAGTAGGGACTAGCGGGAGGGCCATGGGAAATGAGCAGTTCTTC
CASIVGTSGRAMGNEQFF
>TRBD1|TRBJ1-6|once|TRBV28
TGTGCCAGCAAACCGGGACAGGGGTCTTCACCCCTCCACTTT
CASKPGQGSSPLHF
>TRBD2|TRBJ2-5|few|TRBV6-5
TGTGCCAGCAGTTACGTGACTAGCGGGACGCGGGAGACCCAGTACTTC
CASSYVTSGTRETQYF
>-|TRBJ2-7|-|TRBV12-3/TRBV12-4
TGTGCCAGCAGTTTGAGTGGCCTAGCGAGGGCCTACGAGCAGTACTTC
CASSLSGLARAYEQYF
>TRBD1|TRBJ2-3|-|TRBV29-1
TGCAGCGTTGTCCCACAGGGGAACACGCAGTATTTT
CSVVPQGNTQYF
>-|TRBJ2-7|many|TRBV21-1
TGTGCCAGCAGCATCATAAGCCCCGCGGGGGAGCAGTACTTC
CASSIISPAGEQYF